A single T cell receptor beta chain is shown here with its context. J gave up 10 bases and V 1 base, and 7 bases lay outside the gene matches. Germline CDR1 is SGHAT and CDR2 is FQNNGV. The CDR3 extends over 15 amino acids. During active infection, Seattle patients enrolled and were then monitored through disease. The sample belongs to a study of blood T cell repertoires in COVID-19. Study information: The origin of the acute and convalescent COVID-19 samples was the United States, Italy and Spain. Nucleic acid was either cDNA or gDNA, and it came from T cells, B-cell-depleted T cells, or PBMCs.

Generated by immunoSEQ multiplex PCR, the TCRdb table keeps only in-frame clones and is missing some. The repertoire holds about 49,000 clones, with about 86% as singletons. The receptor was derived from a woman of 80 years or more with COVID-19, enrolled during active disease. What was sequenced was peripheral blood. The chain recombines TRBV11-2 with TRBJ2-1; TRBD2 matches 10 bases. CDR3 DNA sequence: TGTGCCAGCAGCTTAGCGGATAGCGGGGGGCGGGAGCAGTTCTTC. Encoded protein: CASSLADSGGREQFF.